This note documents a single T cell receptor beta chain sequence. In its sample, this clonotype was seen many times. Its antigen remains unidentified. One junction end does not reproduce the germline sequence, and a read error may be involved. These data come from a study of regulatory T cells in long-lasting Graves disease (dated by TCRdb to about 2021). For the study in its entirety: Persistent Graves' disease was defined as persistently positive TSH receptor autoantibodies together with antithyroid drug treatment for over 5 years. Patients with persistent Graves' disease were compared with patients with newly diagnosed Graves' disease using TCR sequencing and RNA sequencing of peripheral blood. The study was registered as a clinical trial and conducted in China. TCR sequencing covered some 13 persistent and some 20 newly diagnosed Graves' disease patients, some 33 samples in total. In the clinical cohort, patients with persistent Graves' disease had used antithyroid drugs for an average of about 10 years.

From its cysteine to its phenylalanine, the CDR3 spans 12 amino acids. Kept here is only the CDR3 DNA, which spans 36 bases and is read in frame from base 1. The germline V gene yields SNHLY for CDR1 and FYNNEI for CDR2. The paper's findings and limits, for the study overall: Because the primary lesion, thyroid tissue, could not be accessed, the study looked at peripheral blood alone. Compared with newly diagnosed patients, patients with persistent Graves' disease had lower TCR Shannon entropy and fewer highly expanded clones, which suggests clonal expansion. Persistent disease showed preferential use of TRBV28, TRBJ1-2 and TRBJ2-5, whereas newly diagnosed disease favored TRBV20-1 and TRBJ2-1. Sequencing and analysis were restricted to the TCR beta chain. A larger number of public clonotypes was shared among persistent patients (approximately 2,500) than among newly diagnosed patients (around 890). The small sample size was acknowledged by the authors as a limitation that may reduce accuracy.

Library preparation used multiplex PCR. The reads were generated on an Illumina HiSeq 4000. To build TCR beta libraries, CDR3 regions were amplified by Arm-PCR using iRepertoire HTBI primers. PCR products were gel purified before sequencing. The original pipeline was this. Gene usage analysis of CDR3 amino acid clonotypes relied on the roughly 60 TRBV and about 15 TRBJ segments identified across samples. COPE and FqMerger were used to merge filtered high-quality paired reads into contigs. Contigs were aligned with BLAST to IMGT TRBV, TRBD and TRBJ reference genes, and CDR3 was defined per IMGT. Any clonotype with a frequency above 0.1% was classified as a highly expanded clone. Repertoire diversity was measured by Shannon entropy, and V-J evenness by the Gini coefficient. Public clonotypes were defined as clonotypes shared by more than one individual. TCRdb reran the public reads through fastp at Q25 and MiXCR, keeping productive beta chains. Records with the same CDR3 protein are collapsed into one entry carrying the most frequent genes and DNA. In this record, the V and J calls reflect TCRdb's handling and not the investigators' own analysis. The sample contains over 350,000 distinct CDR3 sequences, less than 25% of them found a single time. In total, the top ten clones hold around 21% of the sample.

The time point label here, explained by the study, means: persistent/refractory GD, antithyroid drugs over 5 years with positive TRAb. For both TCR sequencing and RNA sequencing, RNA was extracted from PBMCs using TRIzol. The diagnosis of Graves' disease followed American Thyroid Association guidelines. The patients came from an endocrinology department in Xi'an, China. Each patient gave about 9.1 milliliters of peripheral blood, collected in an EDTA anticoagulant tube. PBMCs were isolated by Ficoll Paque Plus density gradient separation without further T cell sorting. An Agilent 2100 Bioanalyzer and agarose gel were used to check RNA quality, and a NanoDrop 2000 was used to measure RNA concentration.

This TCR came from a female donor with Graves disease. The input for sequencing was peripheral blood mononuclear cells (PBMCs), taken when the disease was refractory, from a patient treated with antithyroid drugs. The sequence is built from TRBV2 and TRBJ2-5, with a tentative D gene TRBD2 over 6 matching bases. The DNA sequence follows: TGTGCCAGCAGTGAAACTAGCTTCGTTGGCAACTTC. Its coded protein is CASSETSFVGNF.